This T cell receptor (beta chain) emerged from a study of T-cell reconstitution after alpha-beta-depleted transplantation in children. Many counts were recorded for this clonotype. The antigen is not known. The CDR3 length is 13 residues. V lost 4 bases, J lost 13 bases, and 8 bases stayed unmatched. CDR1 is MGHDK, CDR2 SYGVNS, per germline. Construction of the TCRbeta library involved unique molecular identifiers. Using its own MiXCR run on the PCR reads, TCRdb lists one record per CDR3 protein. The sample has 330,000 or so distinct CDR3 sequences, about 9.5% seen once. Whole-study findings and limits: Fresh T-cell production supplied most of the T-cell counts and diversity seen one year after transplant. As was reported, about two months after transplant, alpha-beta T cells came from several hundred expanded graft clones. TCRbeta diversity was high at day 60 in some patients (a result of surviving recipient T cells and thymic progenitors).

The clonotype originates from a boy under two years old with acute myeloid leukemia, due to receive a stem cell transplant. V gene TRBV25-1 combines with J gene TRBJ2-4; 9 nucleotides agree with TRBD1. Specimen: PBMCs, collected before TCRalphabeta/CD19-depleted stem cell transplant. The CDR3 sequence: CASSGHSQGAQYF. Written as DNA, the CDR3 is TGTGCCAGCAGTGGTCATTCACAGGGGGCCCAGTACTTC.